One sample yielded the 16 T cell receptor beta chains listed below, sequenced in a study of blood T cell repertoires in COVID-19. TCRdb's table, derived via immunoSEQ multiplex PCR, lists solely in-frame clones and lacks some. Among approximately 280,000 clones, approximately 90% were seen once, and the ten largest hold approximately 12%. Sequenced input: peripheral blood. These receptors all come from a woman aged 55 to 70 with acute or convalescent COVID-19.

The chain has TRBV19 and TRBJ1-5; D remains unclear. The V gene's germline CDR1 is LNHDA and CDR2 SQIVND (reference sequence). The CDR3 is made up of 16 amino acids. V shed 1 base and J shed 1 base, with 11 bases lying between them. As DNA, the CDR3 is TGTGCCAGTAGTATAGTCCTCGGGGAAAGCAATCAGCCCCAGCATTTT. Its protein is CASSIVLGESNQPQHF.

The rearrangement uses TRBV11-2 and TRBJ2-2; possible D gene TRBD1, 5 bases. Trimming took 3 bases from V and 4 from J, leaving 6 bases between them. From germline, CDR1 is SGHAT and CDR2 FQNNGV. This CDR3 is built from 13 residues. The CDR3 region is CASSLGRTGELFF. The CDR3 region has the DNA TGTGCCAGCAGCTTGGGGCGCACCGGGGAGCTGTTTTTT.

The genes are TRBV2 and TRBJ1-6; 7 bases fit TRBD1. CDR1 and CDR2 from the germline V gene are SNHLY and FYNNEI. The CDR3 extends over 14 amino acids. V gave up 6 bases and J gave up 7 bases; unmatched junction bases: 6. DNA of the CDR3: TGTGCCAGCAGAGGGGACAGCCTAAATTCACCCCTCCACTTT. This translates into CASRGDSLNSPLHF.

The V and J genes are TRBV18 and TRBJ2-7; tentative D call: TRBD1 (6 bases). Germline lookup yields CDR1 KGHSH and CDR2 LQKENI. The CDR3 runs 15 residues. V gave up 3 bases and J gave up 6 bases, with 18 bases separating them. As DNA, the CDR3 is TGTGCCAGCTCACCCGGGGCAGGGGATAAAGGCGAGCAGTACTTC. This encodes CASSPGAGDKGEQYF.

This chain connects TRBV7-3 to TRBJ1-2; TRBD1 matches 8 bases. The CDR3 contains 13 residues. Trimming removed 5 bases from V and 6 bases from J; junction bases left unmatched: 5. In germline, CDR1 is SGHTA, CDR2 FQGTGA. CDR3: CASSPNRGDGYTF. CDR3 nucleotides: TGTGCCAGCAGCCCTAACAGGGGGGATGGCTACACCTTC.

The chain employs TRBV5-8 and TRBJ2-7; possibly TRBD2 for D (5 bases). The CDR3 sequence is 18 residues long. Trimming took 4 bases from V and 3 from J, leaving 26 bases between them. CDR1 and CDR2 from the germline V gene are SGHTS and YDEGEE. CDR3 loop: CASSTSFFGGGRLYEQYF. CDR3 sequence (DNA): TGTGCCAGCAGCACATCCTTTTTCGGAGGCGGACGCCTCTACGAGCAGTACTTC.

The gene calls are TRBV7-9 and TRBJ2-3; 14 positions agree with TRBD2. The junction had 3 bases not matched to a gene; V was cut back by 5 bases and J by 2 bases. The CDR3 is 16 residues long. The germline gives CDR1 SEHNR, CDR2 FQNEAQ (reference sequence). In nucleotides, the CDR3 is TGTGCCAGCAGCCGGACTAGCGGGGGGAACACAGATACGCAGTATTTT. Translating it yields CASSRTSGGNTDTQYF.

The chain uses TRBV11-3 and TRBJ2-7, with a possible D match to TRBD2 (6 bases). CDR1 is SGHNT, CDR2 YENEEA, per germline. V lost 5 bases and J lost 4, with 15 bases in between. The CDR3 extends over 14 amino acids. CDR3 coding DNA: TGTGCCAGCAGCCCATCGGGGGTAGGGTACGAGCAGTACTTC. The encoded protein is CASSPSGVGYEQYF.

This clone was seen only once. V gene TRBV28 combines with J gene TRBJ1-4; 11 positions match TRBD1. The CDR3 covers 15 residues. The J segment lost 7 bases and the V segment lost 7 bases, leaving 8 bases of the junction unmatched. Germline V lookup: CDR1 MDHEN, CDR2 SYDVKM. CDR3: CASTISGTGGEKLFF. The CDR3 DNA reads TGTGCCAGCACCATCTCCGGGACAGGGGGTGAAAAACTGTTTTTT.

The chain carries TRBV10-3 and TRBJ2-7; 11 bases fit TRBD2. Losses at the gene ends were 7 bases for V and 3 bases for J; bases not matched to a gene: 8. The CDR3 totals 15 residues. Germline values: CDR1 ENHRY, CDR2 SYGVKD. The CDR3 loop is CAITNSGGAHYEQYF. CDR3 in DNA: TGTGCCATCACCAATAGCGGGGGGGCCCACTACGAGCAGTACTTC.

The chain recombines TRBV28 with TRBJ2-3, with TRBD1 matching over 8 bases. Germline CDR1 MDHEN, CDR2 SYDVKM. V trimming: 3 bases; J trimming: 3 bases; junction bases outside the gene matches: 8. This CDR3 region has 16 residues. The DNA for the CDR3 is TGTGCCAGCAGTTTCCGACGGACAGGGTGGACAGATACGCAGTATTTT. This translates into CASSFRRTGWTDTQYF.

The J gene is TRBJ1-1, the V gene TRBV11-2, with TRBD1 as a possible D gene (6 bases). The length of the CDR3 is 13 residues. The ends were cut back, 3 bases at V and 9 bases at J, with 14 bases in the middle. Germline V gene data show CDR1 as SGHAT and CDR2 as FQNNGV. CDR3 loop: CASSFFQGQKAFF. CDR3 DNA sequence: TGTGCCAGCAGCTTTTTTCAGGGGCAAAAAGCTTTCTTT.

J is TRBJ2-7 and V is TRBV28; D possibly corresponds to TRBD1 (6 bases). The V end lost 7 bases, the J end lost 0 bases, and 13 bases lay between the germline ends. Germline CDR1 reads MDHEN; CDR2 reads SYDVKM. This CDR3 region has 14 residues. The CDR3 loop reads CASTKGVSSYEQYF. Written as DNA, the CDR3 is TGTGCCAGCACCAAGGGGGTTAGCTCCTACGAGCAGTACTTC.

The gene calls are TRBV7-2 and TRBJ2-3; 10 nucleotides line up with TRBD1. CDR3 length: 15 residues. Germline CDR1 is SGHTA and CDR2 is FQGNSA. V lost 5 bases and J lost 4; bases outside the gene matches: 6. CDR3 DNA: TGTGCCAGCAGCCCAGGACAGGGGGAGGCAGATACGCAGTATTTT. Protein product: CASSPGQGEADTQYF.

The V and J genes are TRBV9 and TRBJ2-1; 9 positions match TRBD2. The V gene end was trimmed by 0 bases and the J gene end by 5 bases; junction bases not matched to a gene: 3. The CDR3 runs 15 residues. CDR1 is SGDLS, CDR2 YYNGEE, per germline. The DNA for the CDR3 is TGTGCCAGCAGCGTAGCGGGACTAGCCCACAATGAGCAGTTCTTC. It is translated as CASSVAGLAHNEQFF.

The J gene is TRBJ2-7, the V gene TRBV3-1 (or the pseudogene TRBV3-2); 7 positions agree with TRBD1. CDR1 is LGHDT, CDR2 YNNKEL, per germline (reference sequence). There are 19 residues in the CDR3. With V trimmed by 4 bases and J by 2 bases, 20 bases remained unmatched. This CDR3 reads CASSRSEPTLDRSAYEQYF. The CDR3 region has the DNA TGTGCCAGCAGCCGATCAGAACCAACCTTGGACAGGTCCGCCTACGAGCAGTACTTC.